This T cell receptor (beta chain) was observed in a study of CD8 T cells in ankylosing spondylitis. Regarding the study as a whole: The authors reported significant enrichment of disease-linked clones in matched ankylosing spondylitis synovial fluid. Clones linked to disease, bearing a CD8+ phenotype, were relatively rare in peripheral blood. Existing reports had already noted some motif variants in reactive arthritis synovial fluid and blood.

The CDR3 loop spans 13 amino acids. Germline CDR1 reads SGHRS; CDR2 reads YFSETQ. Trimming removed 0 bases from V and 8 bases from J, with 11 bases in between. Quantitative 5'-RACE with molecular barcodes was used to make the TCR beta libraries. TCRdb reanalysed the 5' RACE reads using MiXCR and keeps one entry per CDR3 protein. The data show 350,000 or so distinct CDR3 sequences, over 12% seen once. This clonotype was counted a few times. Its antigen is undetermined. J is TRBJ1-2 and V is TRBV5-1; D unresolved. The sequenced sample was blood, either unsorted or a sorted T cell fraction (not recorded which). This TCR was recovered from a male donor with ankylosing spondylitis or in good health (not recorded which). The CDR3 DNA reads TGCGCCAGCAGCTTGGAGGGCAATGGCGGCTACACCTTC. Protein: CASSLEGNGGYTF.